The 29 T cell receptor beta chains presented below share a single source sample, sequenced in a study of T cell responses to AZD1222 COVID-19 vaccine. TCRdb keeps only in-frame clones here, not all; method: immunoSEQ multiplex PCR. The sample consists of about 200,000 clones, around 94% of them appearing once. Sequenced material: peripheral blood, taken on day 0 of AZD1222 vaccination. These TCRs come from an adult in good health.

The chain has TRBV5-4 and TRBJ2-1, with D possibly being TRBD2 (5 bases). The CDR3 runs 11 residues. In germline, CDR1 is SGHNT, CDR2 YYREEE (reference sequence). Trimming pared 2 bases from V and 8 bases from J, leaving 5 bases between. CDR3 residues: CASSFSDEQFF. In DNA form, the CDR3 reads TGTGCCAGCAGCTTTAGCGATGAGCAGTTCTTC.

The V call is TRBV13, the J call TRBJ2-7; TRBD2 matches at 7 bases. The CDR3 contains 16 residues. Germline V gives CDR1 PRHDT, CDR2 FYEKMQ (reference sequence). V trimming: 4 bases; J trimming: 4 bases; junction bases outside the gene matches: 13. CDR3 in amino acids: CASSSGSSRDYYEQYF. The CDR3 DNA follows: TGTGCCAGCAGCTCAGGGAGTAGCAGGGACTATTACGAGCAGTACTTC.

V gene TRBV2 combines with J gene TRBJ2-2; D possibly corresponds to TRBD1 (6 bases). CDR1 SNHLY and CDR2 FYNNEI come from the germline V gene. The CDR3 contains 13 residues. The V end was cut by 6 bases, the J end by 6 bases, with 11 bases between. The DNA for the CDR3 is TGTGCCAGCAGGGCACAGGGCCCCGGGGAGCTGTTTTTT. It codes for CASRAQGPGELFF.

The chain uses TRBV7-2 and TRBJ2-2; TRBD1 matches 7 bases. Trimming removed 2 bases from V and 3 bases from J; junction bases left unmatched: 0. This CDR3 contains 14 residues. Germline values: CDR1 SGHTA, CDR2 FQGNSA. The CDR3 loop reads CASSLQGDTGELFF. The CDR3 DNA reads as TGTGCCAGCAGCTTACAGGGGGACACCGGGGAGCTGTTTTTT.

The V gene is TRBV2, the J gene TRBJ1-2, with D possibly matching TRBD1 (5 bases). Germline CDR1 and CDR2: SNHLY and FYNNEI. CDR3 length: 12 residues. V dropped 8 bases and J dropped 4 bases, with 11 bases sitting between them. The CDR3 nucleotides are TGTGCCAGCGATCAGGGATTCTATGGCTACACCTTC. This codes for CASDQGFYGYTF. The full variable domain, in which reference TRBV2 and TRBJ1-2 provide the parts outside the CDR3, is EPEVTQTPSHQVTQMGQEVILRCVPISNHLYFYWYRQILGQKVEFLVSFYNNEISEKSEIFDDQFSVERPDGSNFTLKIRSTKLEDSAMYFCASDQGFYGYTFGSGTRLTVV.

V gene TRBV18 combines with J gene TRBJ1-5; 9 bases are a match to TRBD1. Germline values: CDR1 KGHSH, CDR2 LQKENI. J gave up 0 bases and V 3 bases, and 6 bases lay outside the gene matches. CDR3 length: 17 residues. The CDR3 bases are TGTGCCAGCTCACCCACAGGGGGCGAGGGTAGCAATCAGCCCCAGCATTTT. It specifies CASSPTGGEGSNQPQHF.

The V gene is TRBV28, the J gene TRBJ1-2, with D possibly matching TRBD1 (6 bases). Trimming left V 6 bases short and J 5 bases short, with 16 bases between. The V gene's germline CDR1 is MDHEN and CDR2 SYDVKM. The CDR3 is made up of 14 amino acids. As DNA, the CDR3 is TGTGCCAGCAGCCTCTTGGGGGCCCTATATGGCTACACCTTC. Translated: CASSLLGALYGYTF.

The chain uses TRBV5-6 and TRBJ2-2; TRBD1 aligns across 9 bases. V was pared by 3 bases and J by 5 bases, with 2 bases of the junction left unmatched. Germline CDR1 and CDR2: SGHDT and YYEEEE. This CDR3 contains 14 residues. This CDR3 reads CASSSGTGTGELFF. CDR3 sequence (DNA): TGTGCCAGCAGCTCGGGGACAGGGACCGGGGAGCTGTTTTTT.

The chain couples TRBV28 to TRBJ1-5; D uncertain. The CDR3 contains 16 residues. V was trimmed by 5 bases and J by 4 bases, leaving 18 bases between them. CDR1 MDHEN and CDR2 SYDVKM come from the germline V gene. CDR3 region: CASSTSQRYGNQPQHF. As DNA, the CDR3 is TGTGCCAGCAGTACCAGTCAGAGGTATGGGAATCAGCCCCAGCATTTT.

This clone appeared once. The gene calls are TRBV3-1 (or the pseudogene TRBV3-2) and TRBJ1-1; D not certain. Germline loops: CDR1 LGHDT, CDR2 YNNKEL (reference sequence). The CDR3 covers 13 residues. With 0 bases removed from V and 4 bases from J, the gap between germline ends came to 6 bases. The CDR3 spells CASSQDPSTEAFF. The CDR3 nucleotides read TGTGCCAGCAGCCAAGACCCCAGCACTGAAGCTTTCTTT.

The chain joins TRBV6-5 to TRBJ2-3, with 11 bases lining up with TRBD1. Germline V gene sequence: CDR1 MNHEY, CDR2 SVGAGI. V shed 6 bases, J shed 2 bases, and the junction held 4 bases outside the gene matches. This CDR3 spans 15 amino acids. For the CDR3, the DNA is TGTGCCAGCAGGAGGGACAGGGGGAACACAGATACGCAGTATTTT. It specifies CASRRDRGNTDTQYF.

The rearrangement links TRBV4-1 to TRBJ2-7, with a weak D call TRBD1 (6 bases). There are 15 residues in the CDR3. Trimming stripped 4 bases from V and 6 bases from J, with 19 bases between. Germline V lookup: CDR1 MGHRA, CDR2 YSYEKL. In DNA, the CDR3 is TGCGCCAGCAGCCGGACAGTGACAGTAGTGGGCGAGCAGTACTTC. Its protein is CASSRTVTVVGEQYF.

The rearrangement links TRBV29-1 to TRBJ1-2, with D perhaps TRBD1 (5 bases). V was clipped by 4 bases and J by 1 base, with 16 bases between them. This CDR3 contains 15 residues. Germline V lookup: CDR1 SQVTM, CDR2 ANQGSEA. The CDR3 sequence is CSVVKRGSLNYGYTF. CDR3 sequence (DNA): TGCAGCGTTGTGAAACGGGGGAGTCTTAACTATGGCTACACCTTC.

The chain uses TRBV5-5 and TRBJ1-6; possibly TRBD1 for D (5 bases). The CDR3 runs to 17 residues. Germline lookup yields CDR1 SGHKS and CDR2 YYEKEE (reference sequence). Trimming removed 0 bases from V and 5 bases from J, with 15 bases in between. The CDR3 reads CASSLVAGRIHNSPLHF. The CDR3 DNA sequence: TGTGCCAGCAGCTTGGTGGCAGGGAGGATTCATAATTCACCCCTCCACTTT.

The J gene is TRBJ2-5, the V gene TRBV2; TRBD2 aligns across 8 bases. Trimming removed 0 bases from V and 3 bases from J; junction bases left unmatched: 0. The CDR3 is 14 residues long. Germline values: CDR1 SNHLY, CDR2 FYNNEI. CDR3 bases: TGTGCCAGCAGTGAAGCTAGCGGGGAAGAGACCCAGTACTTC. Translation gives CASSEASGEETQYF.

The chain carries TRBV5-4 and TRBJ2-3, with D tentatively TRBD1 (6 bases). The CDR3 contains 16 residues. Germline V lookup: CDR1 SGHNT, CDR2 YYREEE (reference sequence). Trimming removed 0 bases from V and 0 bases from J, with 11 bases in between. CDR3 sequence (DNA): TGTGCCAGCAGCTTGGGTGGGGGACAAAGCACAGATACGCAGTATTTT. Its protein is CASSLGGGQSTDTQYF.

This rearrangement joins TRBV3-1 (or the pseudogene TRBV3-2) to TRBJ1-5; TRBD1 aligns across 8 bases. The CDR3 runs to 15 residues. The J segment lost 5 bases and the V segment lost 1 base, leaving 4 bases of the junction unmatched. From germline, CDR1 is LGHDT and CDR2 YNNKEL (reference sequence). This chain's CDR3 is CASSQATGEDQPQHF. The CDR3 coding sequence is TGTGCCAGCAGCCAAGCGACAGGGGAGGATCAGCCCCAGCATTTT.

The chain is built from TRBV18 and TRBJ2-5; D perhaps matches TRBD2 (5 bases). The germline V and J ends were trimmed by 3 bases and 6 bases, with 17 bases remaining between them. Looked up from germline, CDR1 is KGHSH and CDR2 is LQKENI. CDR3 length: 15 amino acids. CDR3 DNA: TGTGCCAGCTCACCTTCCGGAGGCCCGACTCAGACCCAGTACTTC. This codes for CASSPSGGPTQTQYF. Together with reference TRBV18 and TRBJ2-5, the CDR3 gives the full variable domain: NAGVMQNPRHLVRRRGQEARLRCSPMKGHSHVYWYRQLPEEGLKFMVYLQKENIIDESGMPKERFSAEFPKEGPSILRIQQVVRGDSAAYFCASSPSGGPTQTQYFGPGTRLLVL.

V usage is TRBV19 and J usage is TRBJ2-5, with D tentatively TRBD1 or TRBD2 (5 bases each). V lost 5 bases and J lost 5, with 15 bases in between. The germline V gene encodes CDR1 LNHDA and CDR2 SQIVND (reference sequence). This CDR3 comprises 14 residues. The CDR3 here is CASSATGAGETQYF. The CDR3 DNA sequence: TGTGCCAGTAGTGCCACTGGGGCGGGCGAGACCCAGTACTTC.

The J gene is TRBJ1-5, the V gene TRBV19; 7 bases align to TRBD1. After removal of 7 bases from V and 7 bases from J, the junction contained 13 bases not matched to a gene. Germline V lookup: CDR1 LNHDA, CDR2 SQIVND (reference sequence). The CDR3 loop spans 15 amino acids. The CDR3 region is CASTAGQLLWQPQHF. The CDR3 coding sequence is TGTGCCAGTACCGCGGGACAGCTTTTATGGCAGCCCCAGCATTTT.

This clone was found a few times. The chain carries TRBV15 and TRBJ1-1; D unresolved. This CDR3 has 15 amino acids. Trimming removed 1 base at V and 4 bases at J, with 13 bases between. Germline V gene data show CDR1 as LNHNV and CDR2 as YYDKDF (reference sequence). In nucleotides, the CDR3 is TGTGCCACCAGCAGAGTCTACTCCGGCGGCACTGAAGCTTTCTTT. It codes for CATSRVYSGGTEAFF.

V gene TRBV4-3 combines with J gene TRBJ1-6; 8 bases are shared with TRBD1. The CDR3 is made up of 19 amino acids. The germline V gene has CDR1 LGHNA and CDR2 YSLEER. Trimming removed 0 bases from V and 0 bases from J; junction bases left unmatched: 7. CDR3 coding DNA: TGCGCCAGCAGCCAAGAAAGGACAGGGTATAGCTCCTATAATTCACCCCTCCACTTT. It yields the protein CASSQERTGYSSYNSPLHF.

The rearrangement uses TRBV12-3 or TRBV12-4 and TRBJ1-2; D call uncertain. The CDR3 runs 13 residues. The V gene lost 3 bases and the J gene lost 8 bases, with 13 bases spanning the gap. DNA for the CDR3: TGTGCCAGCAGTTTCCCCAATGGCGGGGGCTACACCTTC. Translating it yields CASSFPNGGGYTF.

This clone was seen a single time. This chain joins TRBV19 and TRBJ1-4; 11 nucleotides agree with TRBD1. After removal of 11 bases from V and 5 bases from J, the junction contained 7 bases not matched to a gene. The germline CDR1 and CDR2 sequences are LNHDA and SQIVND (reference sequence). This CDR3 is 14 amino acids long. CDR3 amino acids: CAATGTGGNEKLFF. As DNA, the CDR3 is TGTGCCGCGACCGGGACAGGGGGGAATGAAAAACTGTTTTTT.

The chain combines TRBV7-2 with TRBJ2-3; 8 bases fit TRBD1. Trimming at V came to 1 base and at J to 7 bases, leaving 7 bases not matched to a gene. The CDR3 has 15 residues. Germline V gene lookup returns CDR1 SGHTA and CDR2 FQGNSA. The CDR3 bases are TGTGCCAGCAGCTTAGAGGCAGGGGGCATGTATACGCAGTATTTT. Translation: CASSLEAGGMYTQYF.

The J gene is TRBJ2-3, the V gene TRBV6-2 or TRBV6-3; the D is unclear. CDR1 and CDR2 from the germline V gene are MNHEY and SVGEGT. The ends were cut back, 4 bases at V and 4 bases at J, with 12 bases in the middle. CDR3 length: 14 amino acids. The CDR3 here is CASSSPREADTQYF. The DNA of the CDR3 is TGTGCCAGCAGTTCCCCCCGCGAGGCAGATACGCAGTATTTT.

This clone has just one count. V is TRBV9 and J is TRBJ1-6; no firm D call. V was trimmed by 0 bases and J by 7 bases, leaving 8 bases between them. The CDR3 length is 14 residues. Germline V gene sequence: CDR1 SGDLS, CDR2 YYNGEE. Here the CDR3 reads CASSVGADNSPLHF. CDR3 coding DNA: TGTGCCAGCAGCGTAGGGGCAGACAATTCACCCCTCCACTTT.

The sample holds one count of this clone. This rearrangement joins TRBV6-5 to TRBJ1-1; the D is unclear. Germline CDR1 reads MNHEY; CDR2 reads SVGAGI. CDR3 length equals 13 residues. With 7 bases removed from V and 1 base from J, the gap between germline ends came to 10 bases. CDR3 coding DNA: TGTGCCAGCACCATGGACGGGAACACTGAAGCTTTCTTT. Amino acids: CASTMDGNTEAFF.

This rearrangement joins TRBV11-2 to TRBJ1-1, with D tentatively TRBD1 (5 bases). V was cut by 4 bases and J by 4 bases, with 16 bases left in between. The length of the CDR3 is 15 residues. Germline CDR1 and CDR2: SGHAT and FQNNGV. DNA for the CDR3: TGTGCCAGCAGCTCCGACCCGGGGGGAATCACTGAAGCTTTCTTT. Protein product: CASSSDPGGITEAFF.